This TCR beta chain comes out of a study of blood T cell repertoires in COVID-19. For the study at large: COVID-19 samples collected from the United States, Italy and Spain covered acute and convalescent phases. PBMCs, B-cell-depleted T cells, or T cells provided the cDNA or gDNA that made up the material.

This clone was seen a few times. Original methodology: Reference gene primer amplification in the assay estimated nucleated cell counts. Sequencing used immunoSEQ multiplex PCR; TCRdb keeps in-frame clones, though not all of them. That table furnishes V, J and clone size, whereas the DNA furnished D and trimming. Among approximately 140,000 clones listed, over 75% were seen once. Sequenced: peripheral blood. The clonotype was recovered from a man between 60 and 75 years old with active or convalescent COVID-19.

The CDR3 region is CASQREPYTGELFF. CDR3 coding DNA: TGTGCTAGCCAGCGGGAGCCATACACCGGGGAGCTGTTTTTT. The chain uses TRBV12-5 and TRBJ2-2, with TRBD2 identical over 8 bases. This CDR3 is built from 14 residues. Germline V gene lookup returns CDR1 LGHNT and CDR2 FRNRAP. The V segment lost 9 bases and the J segment 3 bases; nucleotides outside the gene matches: 6.